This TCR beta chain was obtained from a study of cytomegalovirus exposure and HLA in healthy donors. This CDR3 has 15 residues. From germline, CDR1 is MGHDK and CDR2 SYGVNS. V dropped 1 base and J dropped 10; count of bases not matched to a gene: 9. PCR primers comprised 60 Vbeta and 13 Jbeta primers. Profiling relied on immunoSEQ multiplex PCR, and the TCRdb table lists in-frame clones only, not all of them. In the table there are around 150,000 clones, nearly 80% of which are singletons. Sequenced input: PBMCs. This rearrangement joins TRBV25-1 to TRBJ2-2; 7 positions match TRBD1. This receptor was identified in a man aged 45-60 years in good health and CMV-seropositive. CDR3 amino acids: CASSESGQVGSELFF. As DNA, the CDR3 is TGTGCCAGCAGTGAATCCGGACAGGTGGGTTCGGAGCTGTTTTTT.